This T cell receptor beta chain was captured in a study of long-term antiretroviral therapy in people with HIV. About the study: In the earliest collections, sampling predates the 2015 immediate-ART recommendation by about a decade.

The CDR3 spans 15 residues. CDR1 is SGHVS and CDR2 is FQNEAQ in the germline V gene. Between the trimmed V and J ends, which lost 1 base and 5 bases, there was a span of 12 bases. About this clone: Antigen unknown.

Survey-level resolution applied to immunoSEQ assay v3.0. TCRdb's table, derived via immunoSEQ multiplex PCR, lists solely in-frame clones and lacks some. This table holds roughly 15,000 clones, 90% to 95% found once. Study-level points and caveats: HIV repertoires covered narrower CDR3 length ranges than controls did. Clones with expansion before ART led the repertoire at all time points.

This receptor was identified in a middle-aged woman with HIV. The J gene is TRBJ1-5, the V gene TRBV7-8, with D unclear. This sample comprised unsorted PBMCs, obtained 0.6 years after starting antiretroviral therapy. This CDR3 is CASSLGTGEYQPQHF. CDR3 nucleotide sequence: TGTGCCAGCAGCTTAGGGACGGGCGAGTATCAGCCCCAGCATTTT.